This T cell receptor beta chain was captured in a study of CD8 T cells in Susac syndrome. After extraction with the RNeasy kit, about 0.45 to 1 ug of the RNA was reverse transcribed using random hexamers. TCR beta CDR3 was amplified by immunoSEQ multiplex PCR. This amplification extended across 54 Vbeta and 13 Jbeta segments. TCRdb fed the immunoSEQ multiplex PCR reads into MiXCR, producing one record per CDR3 protein. The table has fewer than 200,000 distinct CDR3 sequences, 85% to 95% seen once. This clonotype was seen more than once but under ten times. This CDR3 region has 11 residues. Germline V gene data show CDR1 as SGHNT and CDR2 as YYREEE (reference sequence). The V gene lost 3 bases and the J gene lost 6 bases, with 7 bases spanning the gap. The multiple sclerosis control group was made up of treatment-naive patients with stable or active relapsing-remitting disease.

This TCR came from a human donor with multiple sclerosis. The chain links TRBV5-4 to TRBJ2-7, with D uncertain. Sequences were obtained from CD8+ T cells from PBMCs. CDR3 residues: CASSSSGEQYF. DNA for the CDR3: TGTGCCAGCAGCTCTTCGGGCGAGCAGTACTTC.